This TCR beta chain was documented in a study of chemoradiotherapy in HPV16-positive cancers. About the research overall: Functional T-cell assays on a couple of HPV16-positive patients' cells defined candidate HPV-specific clones and common TCR motifs. Points from the study as a whole: Non-HPV-specific T cells did not expand in tumors during treatment, whereas candidate HPV-specific clones and E7-related motifs did. HPV-responsive T-cell expansion during chemoradiotherapy was linked to improved recurrence-free survival in HPV16-positive patients.

TCRdb's table, derived via immunoSEQ multiplex PCR, lists solely in-frame clones and lacks some. This sample has 20,000 to 30,000 clones, with roughly 92% found just once. The CDR3 covers 17 residues. V was trimmed by 1 base and J by 0 bases, leaving 10 bases between them. The germline CDR1 and CDR2 sequences are LNHNV and YYDKDF (reference sequence). As to this clone: The antigen remains undetermined.

Over chemoradiotherapy, repertoires were sampled more than once. This clonotype originated in a human donor with HPV-associated anogenital cancer. Source: blood, taken from a patient who underwent chemoradiotherapy. This sequence joins TRBV15 and TRBJ2-6; D is unresolved. CDR3 DNA sequence: TGTGCCACCAGCAGAGTGCAACTTGCCTCTGGGGCCAACGTCCTGACTTTC. The encoded protein is CATSRVQLASGANVLTF.